These T cell receptor beta chains were read from a single sample in a study of blood T cell repertoires in COVID-19. The protocol was immunoSEQ multiplex PCR, while the TCRdb copy is restricted to in-frame clones and leaves out a portion. This sample has roughly 140,000 clones, with about four fifths found just once. Sequencing was done on a sample of peripheral blood. Receptor source: a man between 60 and 75 years old with acute or convalescent COVID-19. CDR3s include the opening cysteine and the closing phenylalanine or tryptophan. A D gene is named only where the DNA matches it firmly. Rows give clone size only sometimes, using once, few, many, or a class for an expanded clone.

NA	TRBJ2-3	TRBD2	TRBV3-1/TRBV3-2	TGTGCCAGCAGCCAAGCGCTAGCGGGGGTAGGTACGCAGTATTTT	CASSQALAGVGTQYF
NA	TRBJ1-2	NA	TRBV28	TGTGCCAGCAGTTTAGGTGCTCAGGGGAACTATGGCTACACCTTC	CASSLGAQGNYGYTF
NA	TRBJ2-7	NA	TRBV7-2	TGTGCCAGCAGCTTCGAGGGGGGGAAGGCCTACGAGCAGTACTTC	CASSFEGGKAYEQYF
once	TRBJ2-6	NA	TRBV29-1	TGCAGCGTTCAGACAGATATAGACTCTGGGGCCAACGTCCTGACTTTC	CSVQTDIDSGANVLTF
once	TRBJ2-3	NA	TRBV5-4	TGTGCCAGCAGCTTGGGGCTAGCAGATACGCAGTATTTT	CASSLGLADTQYF
NA	TRBJ2-7	NA	TRBV7-9	TGTGCCACATCCGGGGGAGAGGGGTTCTCCTACGAGCAGTACTTC	CATSGGEGFSYEQYF
NA	TRBJ2-1	NA	TRBV7-2	TGTGCCAGCAGCTTACAATCCTACAATGAGCAGTTCTTC	CASSLQSYNEQFF
NA	TRBJ2-5	TRBD1	TRBV15	TGTGCCACCAGCAGCCGTTTAGGACAGGGCGGAGAGACCCAGTACTTC	CATSSRLGQGGETQYF
few	TRBJ2-7	TRBD1	TRBV10-3	TGTGCCACCACTCCAGACAGGGCGAACTCCTACGAGCAGTACTTC	CATTPDRANSYEQYF
NA	TRBJ2-5	NA	TRBV9	TGTGCCAGCAGCGTAGATTCATTCCAAGAGACCCAGTACTTC	CASSVDSFQETQYF
NA	TRBJ2-1	TRBD2	TRBV27	TGTGCCAGCAGTCCCCGACTAGCAGGCAACAATGAGCAGTTCTTC	CASSPRLAGNNEQFF
NA	TRBJ2-7	TRBD1	TRBV23-1	TGCGCCGACAGGGGGGGCCCGCTTCTCTGCATCTACGAGCAGTACTTC	CADRGGPLLCIYEQYF
NA	TRBJ2-5	NA	TRBV4-1	TGCGCCAGCAGCCTCAGGGTTGGGCAGACCCAGTACTTC	CASSLRVGQTQYF
NA	TRBJ1-1	NA	TRBV28	TGTGCCAGCAGTCCTCTTGGGGAGGGGAACACTGAAGCTTTCTTT	CASSPLGEGNTEAFF
NA	TRBJ2-3	NA	TRBV5-1	TGCGCCAGCAGCGATCCTAGGAGCACAGATACGCAGTATTTT	CASSDPRSTDTQYF
NA	TRBJ1-6	TRBD1	TRBV7-9	TGTGCCAGCAGCCGGGGACAGGGGGATTCACCCCTCCACTTT	CASSRGQGDSPLHF
few	TRBJ2-2	NA	TRBV7-9	TGTGCCAGCTCACTAACCGGGGAGCTGTTTTTT	CASSLTGELFF
NA	TRBJ2-1	NA	TRBV7-9	TGTGCCAGCAGCCTAGCCGGTCCCGAGCAGTTCTTC	CASSLAGPEQFF
NA	TRBJ2-1	NA	TRBV19	TGTGCCAGTAGTATAGGTGGGGGAGGCACCTACAATGAGCAGTTCTTC	CASSIGGGGTYNEQFF
NA	TRBJ2-5	NA	TRBV2	TGTGCCAGTCAGGACAGAAACCAAGAGACCCAGTACTTC	CASQDRNQETQYF
NA	TRBJ2-5	TRBD2	TRBV28	TGTGCCAGCAAGGTGGATAGCGGGAGTCGGGAGACCCAGTACTTC	CASKVDSGSRETQYF
NA	TRBJ1-4	NA	TRBV5-6	TGTGCCAGCAGACCCAGGTTCGGAAAACTGTTTTTT	CASRPRFGKLFF
few	TRBJ1-6	TRBD1	TRBV7-2	TGTGCCAGCAGCTCTCGGGACAGGGGTTCACCCCTCCACTTT	CASSSRDRGSPLHF
NA	TRBJ1-1	NA	TRBV19	TGTGCCAGTAGTATCTCCCTTAGACTGAGCACTGAAGCTTTCTTT	CASSISLRLSTEAFF
NA	TRBJ1-4	TRBD1	TRBV5-1	TGCGCCAGCAGCAAGGACAGGGGAGGTGAAAAACTGTTTTTT	CASSKDRGGEKLFF
NA	TRBJ1-4	NA	TRBV30	TGTGCCTGGAGGGGACGGGACACTCATGAAAAACTGTTTTTT	CAWRGRDTHEKLFF
NA	TRBJ2-3	TRBD1	TRBV24-1	TGTGCCACCAGCAAGGGGGCAGGGGGCGACACAGATACGCAGTATTTT	CATSKGAGGDTDTQYF
NA	TRBJ2-7	NA	TRBV7-6	TGTGCCAGCAGCTTGCAGGGAATAGGAGACGAGCAGTACTTC	CASSLQGIGDEQYF
NA	TRBJ2-5	NA	TRBV2	TGTGCTGAGGGTGGGGTGGAGACCCAGTACTTC	CAEGGVETQYF
NA	TRBJ1-4	NA	TRBV23-1	TGCGCCAGCAGTCACACCGCAGGGGAAAAACTGTTTTTT	CASSHTAGEKLFF
NA	TRBJ2-5	NA	TRBV5-1	TGCGCCAGTTCGTTGCGGGACCTTTCCCAAGAGACCCAGTACTTC	CASSLRDLSQETQYF
NA	TRBJ2-3	TRBD2	TRBV5-1	TGCGCCAGCAGCCCTAGCGGGGGGGCCGGAGATACGCAGTATTTT	CASSPSGGAGDTQYF
NA	TRBJ1-6	TRBD1	TRBV6-5	TGTGCCAGCCAGGACAGGGGAAATTCACCCCTCCACTTT	CASQDRGNSPLHF
NA	TRBJ1-2	NA	TRBV14	TGTGCCAGCAGCCAAGATTTTGGCCGCGGTGGAGGCTACACCTTC	CASSQDFGRGGGYTF
NA	TRBJ1-2	NA	TRBV3-1/TRBV3-2	TGTGCCAGCAGCCCGGGCGGGAACTATGGCTACACCTTC	CASSPGGNYGYTF
NA	TRBJ1-1	NA	TRBV7-2	TGTGCCAGCAGCTTAGGGGCCAACACTGAAGCTTTCTTT	CASSLGANTEAFF
NA	TRBJ2-6	TRBD1	TRBV5-1	TGCGCCAGCAGCCTGACCACCGGGACAGGGTTAGGGGCCAACGTCCTGACTTTC	CASSLTTGTGLGANVLTF
NA	TRBJ1-5	TRBD1	TRBV28	TGTGCCAGCAGTGAGGACAGGAACAATCAGCCCCAGCATTTT	CASSEDRNNQPQHF
NA	TRBJ1-4	NA	TRBV5-1	TGCGCCAGCAGCTGGACGGACGGGATAGGGGAAAAACTGTTTTTT	CASSWTDGIGEKLFF
NA	TRBJ2-5	TRBD2	TRBV5-1	TGCGCCAGCAGCCACGGGACTAGCGGGGGGGCTCAAGAGACCCAGTACTTC	CASSHGTSGGAQETQYF
NA	TRBJ2-3	TRBD1	TRBV29-1	TGCAGCGTTGCGAAGGGGGCGCAGGCAGATACGCAGTATTTT	CSVAKGAQADTQYF
NA	TRBJ1-1	NA	TRBV6-5	TGTGCCAGCCATTTTCAGGGGATGAACACTGAAGCTTTCTTT	CASHFQGMNTEAFF
NA	TRBJ2-4	NA	TRBV19	TGTGCCAGTAGTATGGGGGGAGCGACGTACATTCAGTACTTC	CASSMGGATYIQYF
NA	TRBJ2-1	TRBD1	TRBV18	TGTGCCAGCTCACCGTTCCGACAGGGGGCCTCCTACAATGAGCAGTTCTTC	CASSPFRQGASYNEQFF
NA	TRBJ1-2	TRBD1	TRBV15	TGTGCCACCAGCAGAGAGGACAGGGCCTATGGCTACACCTTC	CATSREDRAYGYTF
NA	TRBJ1-5	NA	TRBV5-8	TGTGCCAGCAGCTTCGGGGGTGCTGGCAATCAGCCCCAGCATTTT	CASSFGGAGNQPQHF
once	TRBJ2-3	NA	TRBV7-5	TGTGCCAGTGCCACCCGGGTGGCAGATACGCAGTATTTT	CASATRVADTQYF
NA	TRBJ1-2	NA	TRBV29-1	TGCAGCGTTGAAGGACAGTATGGCTACACCTTC	CSVEGQYGYTF
NA	TRBJ1-1	NA	TRBV7-2	TGTGCCAGCAGCTTGGGGGCAGGGATGAACACTGAAGCTTTCTTT	CASSLGAGMNTEAFF
NA	TRBJ2-1	TRBD1	TRBV19	TGTGCCAGTACCCAGGAACAGGGGGCGCTCAATGAGCAGTTCTTC	CASTQEQGALNEQFF
once	TRBJ2-2	NA	TRBV3-1/TRBV3-2	TGTGCCAGCAGTCTCGGGACATCTGCCGGGGAGCTGTTTTTT	CASSLGTSAGELFF
NA	TRBJ2-3	TRBD2	TRBV5-1	TGCGCCAGCAGCTCGGGACTAGCGGGGCCAGATACGCAGTATTTT	CASSSGLAGPDTQYF
few	TRBJ2-2	NA	TRBV5-4	TGTGCCAGCAGCTACGGGTGGAACCGGGGCACCGGGGAGCTGTTTTTT	CASSYGWNRGTGELFF
few	TRBJ2-1	TRBD1	TRBV25-1	TGTGCCAGCAGTGAACGGACAGGGTTGGGCAATGAGCAGTTCTTC	CASSERTGLGNEQFF
once	TRBJ2-7	NA	TRBV7-2	TGTGCCAGCAGCTTAAGTGGGGGCCTCTCCTACGAGCAGTACTTC	CASSLSGGLSYEQYF